A single sample is the source of the 3 T cell receptor beta chains below, sequenced in a study of identical twins. TCRdb called the 5' RACE reads again in MiXCR, with one record for every CDR3 protein. The sample has around 690,000 distinct CDR3 sequences; 20% to 25% are singletons. These same records also appear under a second study, on T cells expressing NK-cell markers.

Sequencing input: PBMCs. These receptors were collected from a woman in her late teens or twenties in good health.

This chain uses TRBV6-1 with TRBJ2-7, with 14 bases that match TRBD2. The V and J ends lost 6 bases and 3 bases, in that order; junction bases with no gene match: 7. The CDR3 has 16 amino acids. Per the germline V gene, CDR1 is MNHNS and CDR2 is SASEGT. The CDR3 spells CASSRTSGGQYYEQYF. In DNA form, the CDR3 reads TGTGCCAGCAGCCGGACTAGCGGGGGGCAATACTACGAGCAGTACTTC.

This chain connects TRBV14 to TRBJ2-1, with D hard to call. Trimming stripped 8 bases from V and 9 bases from J, with 20 bases between. Germline loops: CDR1 SGHDN, CDR2 FVKESK. The CDR3 consists of 14 residues. The CDR3, as DNA: TGTGCCAGCCGATCGGATACAATCTTCGGTGAGCAGTTCTTC. Translation: CASRSDTIFGEQFF.

This clonotype was detected a few times. V and J are TRBV20-1 and TRBJ2-2; D possibly corresponds to TRBD2 (7 bases). The CDR3 contains 14 residues. Trimming pared 6 bases from V and 4 bases from J, leaving 15 bases between. CDR1 is DFQATT and CDR2 is SNEGSKA in the germline V gene (reference sequence). The DNA for the CDR3 is TGCAGTGCCGGAGGGGGGGCGGGCACCGGGGAGCTGTTTTTT. This sequence encodes CSAGGGAGTGELFF.